This TCR beta chain was obtained from a study of T cell repertoires in cytomegalovirus infection. In the study overall: Public TCR beta signatures were indicative of both CMV infection and a matching HLA type.

General study findings and limits: Within the response measured ex vivo, HLA-C-restricted CMV-specific TCR beta clonotypes were dominant.

Each CDR3 protein gets one entry after TCRdb re-called the reads with MiXCR. This sample yields 200,000 to 300,000 distinct CDR3 sequences, of which over 8% are seen a single time; over 13% belongs to the top ten. The junction had 7 bases not matched to a gene; V was cut back by 9 bases and J by 5 bases. The CDR3 sequence is 14 residues long. Germline CDR1 and CDR2: MDHEN and SYDVKM. This clonotype was counted ten times or more. Its antigen is unknown. The receptor was isolated from a human donor in good health (CMV status not recorded). Some clones in this sample may be carry-over from other donors' samples. The chain has TRBV28 and TRBJ2-5; 12 bases are shared with TRBD2. Sample: PBMCs. The CDR3 loop is CASRLAGAWETQYF. In nucleotides, the CDR3 is TGTGCCAGTAGACTAGCGGGAGCCTGGGAGACCCAGTACTTC.